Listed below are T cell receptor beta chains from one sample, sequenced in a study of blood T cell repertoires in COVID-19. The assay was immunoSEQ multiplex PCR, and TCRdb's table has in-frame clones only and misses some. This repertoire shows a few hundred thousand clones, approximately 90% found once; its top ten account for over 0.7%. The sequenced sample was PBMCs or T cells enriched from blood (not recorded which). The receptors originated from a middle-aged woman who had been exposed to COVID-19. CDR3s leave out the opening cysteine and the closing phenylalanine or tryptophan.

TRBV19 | ASSIASGVGADTQY
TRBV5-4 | ASSERQGSGYT
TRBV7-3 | ASSSGLAGTDTQY
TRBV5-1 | ASSPGQNSNQPQH
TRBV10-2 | ASRELSGSGANEQF
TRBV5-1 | ASSPGGTGTRNTEAF
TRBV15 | ATSTGGNTGELF
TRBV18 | ASSRGQGDNQPQH
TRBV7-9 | ASTLTGNTIY
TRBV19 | ASSARRRTRGLAGELF
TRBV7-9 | ASSLSGGGTYEQY
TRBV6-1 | ASSEALLGNTIY
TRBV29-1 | SVEALTEAF
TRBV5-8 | ASSLLSGWWDYGYT
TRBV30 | AWSVFGGNQPQH
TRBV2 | ATLEANTGELF
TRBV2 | ASRMGGGYT